This TCR beta chain was captured in a study of blood T cell repertoires in COVID-19 (dated by TCRdb to 2018 to 2021). In terms of the full investigation: The collaborator samples originated in the United States, Italy and Spain and spanned the acute and convalescent phases of COVID-19. The prospective study material was composed of cDNA or gDNA derived from T cells, B-cell-depleted T cells, or PBMCs. Subjects who had been exposed to COVID-19, were actively infected with it, or had recovered from it provided the deeply sampled blood TCRbeta repertoires that made up the dataset. The repertoires were made available in a free public database intended to serve as a resource for research on the immune response to SARS-CoV-2. The samples were drawn from two sources: the first 160 participants of the ongoing ImmuneRACE study, and 1,200 or so subjects contributed by 6 global collaborators. The sample metadata nearly always contained a de-identified subject ID, COVID-19 status, age in years and sex. Where available, HLA class I and class II types were taken from metadata supplied by the sample provider and were not determined by assay-based typing.

Notes on this clone: Its antigen has not been determined. The input lacks base qualities; no much larger clone sits a single base away.

The CDR3 goes from the cysteine to the phenylalanine over 15 residues. The entry retains the CDR3 DNA only, 45 bases that are in frame from base 1. From a lookup of the germline V gene, CDR1 and CDR2 are SGHRS and YFSETQ. Trimming removed 2 bases from V and 7 bases from J; the gene matches leave 6 bases unexplained. The collaborating institutions used their own protocols to collect whole blood in K2EDTA tubes. For TCRbeta analysis, collaborators shipped samples as frozen whole blood, isolated PBMCs, or DNA extracted from either of those sample types. TCRbeta CDR3 regions were amplified from genomic DNA using the immunoSEQ Assay, a bias-controlled multiplex PCR. The authors' pipeline ran thus. Within the assay, amplification of reference gene primers was used to estimate how many nucleated cells each sample contained. To quantify the absolute abundance of each unique TCRbeta CDR3 rearrangement, sequence reads were collapsed and filtered. For each sample, productive Simpson clonality was calculated as the square root of Simpson's diversity index across productive rearrangements. TCRdb limited this immuneACCESS table to in-frame rearrangements with V and J called. A share of clones is missing; checked studies link under half to unresolved V genes, and the rest is unexplained. V, J and clone size reflect that table, while D and trimming were determined from the DNA. The table for this sample lists around 97,000 clones; around 87% of them were counted only once. The top ten clones comprise roughly 21% of the sample.

What the work shows at the level of the full study, not this receptor alone: The quantity of clinical and demographic metadata differed by source and by participant and was supplied without curation.

The sequenced material came from peripheral blood. Here the chain combines TRBV5-1 and TRBJ2-1, with 10 junctional bases fitting TRBD2. The origin of this receptor is a human donor in a cohort sampled during active COVID-19. In nucleotide form, the sequence is TGCGCCAGCAGCTTCCTAGCGGGGGTTGATAATGAGCAGTTCTTC. Translated, it reads CASSFLAGVDNEQFF.